A selection of T cell receptor beta chains follows, all from one sample in a study of blood T cell repertoires in COVID-19. Clones were sequenced by immunoSEQ multiplex PCR, and TCRdb holds only the in-frame ones, with some missing. The table includes 300,000 or so clones, roughly 86% detected once. The sequencing sample was made of peripheral blood. The receptors shown here come from a man in his 70s with acute or convalescent COVID-19. The CDR3 runs from the conserved cysteine through the conserved F or W. A D gene is named only where the DNA matches it firmly. Clone sizes are given selectively: once, few, many, or a class where the clone is expanded.

D gene,V gene,J gene,clone size,CDR3 DNA,CDR3 protein
TRBD2,TRBV5-4,TRBJ2-3,.,TGTGCCAGCAGCTTGGGACTAGCGGGAGGAGATACGCAGTATTTT,CASSLGLAGGDTQYF
.,TRBV5-6,TRBJ1-4,.,TGTGCCAGCAGCTTGAGAACCGCCGGAACTAATGAAAAACTGTTTTTT,CASSLRTAGTNEKLFF
.,TRBV3-1/TRBV3-2,TRBJ2-7,.,TGTGCCAGCAGCCAAGGGAGGGGAGAGCAGTACTTC,CASSQGRGEQYF
.,TRBV29-1,TRBJ1-5,.,TGCAGCGCGCTGGGCCGACAGGTGCGGGATCAGCCCCAGCATTTT,CSALGRQVRDQPQHF
.,TRBV3-1/TRBV3-2,TRBJ1-3,.,TGTGCCAGCAGCGGAAGGGGCTCTGGAAACACCATATATTTT,CASSGRGSGNTIYF
.,TRBV28,TRBJ1-3,.,TGTGCCAGCAGTCCTTCGAGCGAAAGTGGCTCTGGAAACACCATATATTTT,CASSPSSESGSGNTIYF
TRBD2,TRBV5-8,TRBJ2-2,once,TGTGCCAGCAGCTACCAGCGGGGTTACACCGGGGAGCTGTTTTTT,CASSYQRGYTGELFF
TRBD1,TRBV5-1,TRBJ1-1,.,TGCGCCAGCAGCCGCGACAGGGTAGGAACTGAAGCTTTCTTT,CASSRDRVGTEAFF
.,TRBV3-1/TRBV3-2,TRBJ2-1,.,TGTGCCAGCAGCCAATCCCTTTCTCCGCGACGAGGGAATGAGCAGTTCTTC,CASSQSLSPRRGNEQFF
.,TRBV30,TRBJ1-3,.,TGTGCCTGGAGTGTAGGGGGAGTACTTGGAAACACCATATATTTT,CAWSVGGVLGNTIYF
.,TRBV4-2,TRBJ1-6,.,TGTGCCAGCAGCCAGGGGACACCTTCAAATCCGAGCTCCTATAATTCACCCCTCCACTTT,CASSQGTPSNPSSYNSPLHF
TRBD1,TRBV5-1,TRBJ2-1,.,TGCGCCAGCAGCTCTTCCGGGACAGGGAGGGTAGATGAGCAGTTCTTC,CASSSSGTGRVDEQFF